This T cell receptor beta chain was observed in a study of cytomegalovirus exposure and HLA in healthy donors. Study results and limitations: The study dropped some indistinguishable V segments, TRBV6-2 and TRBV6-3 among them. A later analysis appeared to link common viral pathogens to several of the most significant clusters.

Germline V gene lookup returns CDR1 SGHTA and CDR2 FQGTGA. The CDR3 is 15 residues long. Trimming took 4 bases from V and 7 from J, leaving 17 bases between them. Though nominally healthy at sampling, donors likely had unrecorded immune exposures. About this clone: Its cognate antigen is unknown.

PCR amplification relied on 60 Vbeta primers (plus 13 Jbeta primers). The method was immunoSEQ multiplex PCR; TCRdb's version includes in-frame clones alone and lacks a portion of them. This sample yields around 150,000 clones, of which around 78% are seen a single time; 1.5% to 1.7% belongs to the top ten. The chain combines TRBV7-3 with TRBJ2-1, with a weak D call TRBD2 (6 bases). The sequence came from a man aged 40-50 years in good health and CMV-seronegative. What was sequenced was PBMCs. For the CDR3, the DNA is TGTGCCAGCAGCTCTAGACTAGTATACGTGAATGAGCAGTTCTTC. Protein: CASSSRLVYVNEQFF.